This T cell receptor (beta chain) was captured by sequencing in a study of blood T cell repertoires in COVID-19. The wider study: Both acute and convalescent COVID-19 samples were obtained from the United States, Italy and Spain. The cDNA or gDNA used as material had been derived from T cells, B-cell-depleted T cells, or PBMCs.

Seattle cases were enrolled at active infection and followed longitudinally. This clone was counted between two and nine times. This specimen includes other DNA sequences encoding the same CDR3. Authors' methods: From reference gene primer amplification, estimates of nucleated cell counts were derived. Clones were sequenced by immunoSEQ multiplex PCR, and TCRdb holds only the in-frame ones, with some missing. That table is the source of V, J and clone size, and D and trimming were worked out from the DNA. Of hundreds of thousands of clones listed, around 86% were seen once; the top ten hold under 6.5%. Germline V gives CDR1 LGHDT, CDR2 YNNKEL (reference sequence). CDR3 size: 14 residues. V gave up 1 base and J gave up 5 bases, with 11 bases separating them.

This TCR derives from a woman between 45 and 65 years old with COVID-19, enrolled during active disease. The sample was peripheral blood. This sequence joins TRBV3-1 (or the pseudogene TRBV3-2) and TRBJ1-1; D gene ambiguous. The CDR3 region is CASSQAGVGTEAFF. As DNA, the CDR3 is TGTGCCAGCAGCCAAGCGGGAGTAGGGACTGAAGCTTTCTTT.